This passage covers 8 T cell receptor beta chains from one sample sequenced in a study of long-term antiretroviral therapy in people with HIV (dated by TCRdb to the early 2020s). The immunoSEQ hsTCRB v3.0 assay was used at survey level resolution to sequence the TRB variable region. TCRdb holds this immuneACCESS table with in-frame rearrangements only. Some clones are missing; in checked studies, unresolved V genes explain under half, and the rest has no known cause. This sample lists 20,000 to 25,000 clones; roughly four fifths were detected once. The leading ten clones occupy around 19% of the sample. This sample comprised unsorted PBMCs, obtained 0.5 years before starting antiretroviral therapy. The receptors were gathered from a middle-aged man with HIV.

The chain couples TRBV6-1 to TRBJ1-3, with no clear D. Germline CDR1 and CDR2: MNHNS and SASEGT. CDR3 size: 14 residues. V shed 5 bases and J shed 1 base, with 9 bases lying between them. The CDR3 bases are TGTGCCAGCAGTATAGGGCCGTCTGGAAACACCATATATTTT. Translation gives CASSIGPSGNTIYF.

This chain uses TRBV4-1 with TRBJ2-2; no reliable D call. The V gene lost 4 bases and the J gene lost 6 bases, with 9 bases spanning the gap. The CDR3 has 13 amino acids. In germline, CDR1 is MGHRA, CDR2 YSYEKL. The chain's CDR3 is CASSLGRAGELFF. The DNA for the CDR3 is TGCGCCAGCAGCCTCGGTCGGGCCGGGGAGCTGTTTTTT.

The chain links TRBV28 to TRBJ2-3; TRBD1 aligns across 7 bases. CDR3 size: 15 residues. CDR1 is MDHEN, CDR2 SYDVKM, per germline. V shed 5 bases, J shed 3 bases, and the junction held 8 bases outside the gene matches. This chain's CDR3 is CASSDRESGTDTQYF. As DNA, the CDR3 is TGTGCCAGCAGTGACAGGGAAAGTGGAACAGATACGCAGTATTTT.

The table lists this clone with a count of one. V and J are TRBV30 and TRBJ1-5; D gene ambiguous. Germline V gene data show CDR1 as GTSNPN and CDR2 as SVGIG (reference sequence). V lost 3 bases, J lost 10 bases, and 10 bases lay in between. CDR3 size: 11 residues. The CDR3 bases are TGTGCCTGGAGGAAGGGAGGTCCCCAGCATTTT. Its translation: CAWRKGGPQHF.

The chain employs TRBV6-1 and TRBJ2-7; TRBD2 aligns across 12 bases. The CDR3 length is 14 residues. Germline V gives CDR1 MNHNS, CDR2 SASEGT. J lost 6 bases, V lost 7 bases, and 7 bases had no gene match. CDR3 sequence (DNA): TGTGCCAGCACCAAGGGACTAGCGGGTTCCGAGCAGTACTTC. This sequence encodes CASTKGLAGSEQYF.

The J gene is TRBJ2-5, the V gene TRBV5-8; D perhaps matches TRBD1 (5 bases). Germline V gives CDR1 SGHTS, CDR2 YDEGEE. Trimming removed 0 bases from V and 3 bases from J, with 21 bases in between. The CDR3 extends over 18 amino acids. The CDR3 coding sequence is TGTGCCAGCAGCTTGGATAGGGGCCCAACTGGTGAGGAAGAGACCCAGTACTTC. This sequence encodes CASSLDRGPTGEEETQYF.

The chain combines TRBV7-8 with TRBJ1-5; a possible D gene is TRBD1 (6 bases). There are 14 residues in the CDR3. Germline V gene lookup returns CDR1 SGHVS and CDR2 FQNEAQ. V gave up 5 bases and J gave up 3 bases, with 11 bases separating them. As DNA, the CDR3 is TGTGCCAGCAGCCCAGACAGGTACAATCAGCCCCAGCATTTT. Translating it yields CASSPDRYNQPQHF.

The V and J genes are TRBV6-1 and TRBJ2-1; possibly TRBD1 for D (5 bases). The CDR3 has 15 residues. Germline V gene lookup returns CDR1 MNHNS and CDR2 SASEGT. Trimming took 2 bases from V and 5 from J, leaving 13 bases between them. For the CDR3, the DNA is TGTGCCAGCAGTGAATTCGGCAGGGATCACAATGAGCAGTTCTTC. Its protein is CASSEFGRDHNEQFF.